This TCR beta chain is from a study of monozygotic twins with inflammatory bowel disease. Researchers used template switching to add UMIs featuring a 6-nucleotide sample barcode. From the 5' RACE reads, TCRdb lists one entry per CDR3 protein and no DNA. The sample has over 350,000 distinct CDR3 sequences. This CDR3 spans 14 amino acids. The receptor was isolated from a human donor with ulcerative colitis or Crohn's disease, or a healthy co-twin of an affected twin (not recorded which). The sample consisted of blood. The chain combines TRBV12-3 or TRBV12-4 with TRBJ1-5. This CDR3 reads CASTLTLVNQPQHF.